This record looks at one T cell receptor (beta chain) sequence and its context. Its antigen remains unknown. These data are taken from a study of T cell responses to AZD1222 COVID-19 vaccine. Study findings and constraints: CD4 TCRs associated with vaccination spanned spike, dominating at 160-218 and 743-854. Sampling captured repertoires only after the peak T cell response.

Germline V gene lookup returns CDR1 MGHDK and CDR2 SYGVNS. This CDR3 is 13 amino acids long. V was cut by 3 bases and J by 1 base, with 4 bases left in between. Assay: immunoSEQ multiplex PCR; the TCRdb copy retains only in-frame clones and omits some. The sample shows some 150,000 clones, more than 90% of them seen only once. Sequenced material: peripheral blood, taken on day 0 of AZD1222 vaccination. This sequence joins TRBV25-1 and TRBJ1-3, with no clear D. The TCR originated in an adult in good health. The CDR3 DNA reads as TGTGCCAGCAGTGACCCATCTGGAAACACCATATATTTT. Amino acid sequence: CASSDPSGNTIYF.